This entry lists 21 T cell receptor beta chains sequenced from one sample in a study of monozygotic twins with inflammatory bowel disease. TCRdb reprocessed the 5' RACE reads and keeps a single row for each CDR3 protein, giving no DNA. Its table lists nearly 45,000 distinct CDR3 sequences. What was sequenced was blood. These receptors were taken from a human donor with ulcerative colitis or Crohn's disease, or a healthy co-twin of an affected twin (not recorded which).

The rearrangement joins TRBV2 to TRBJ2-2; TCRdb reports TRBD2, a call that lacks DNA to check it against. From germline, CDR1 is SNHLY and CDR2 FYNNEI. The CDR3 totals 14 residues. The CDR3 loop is CASGLQDFTGELFF.

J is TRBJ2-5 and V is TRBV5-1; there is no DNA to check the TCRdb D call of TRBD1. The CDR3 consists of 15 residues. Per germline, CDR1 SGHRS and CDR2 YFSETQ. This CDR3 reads CASSFEGRGEETQYF.

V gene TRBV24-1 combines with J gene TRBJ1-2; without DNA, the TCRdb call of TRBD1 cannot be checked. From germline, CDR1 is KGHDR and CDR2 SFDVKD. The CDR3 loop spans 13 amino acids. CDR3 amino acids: CATSDDSWHGYTF.

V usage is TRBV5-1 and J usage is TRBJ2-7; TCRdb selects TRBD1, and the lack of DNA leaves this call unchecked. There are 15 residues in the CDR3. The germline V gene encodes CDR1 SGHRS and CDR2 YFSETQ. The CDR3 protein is CASSNPGTGYYEQYF.

This chain's CDR3 is CASSLDRAAYEQYF. J is TRBJ2-7 and V is TRBV5-4; checking the TCRdb D call of TRBD1 is not possible without DNA. In germline, CDR1 is SGHNT, CDR2 YYREEE (reference sequence). This CDR3 is built from 14 residues.

The CDR3 protein is CASRARETQYF. The chain has TRBV28 and TRBJ2-5; TCRdb's D call, TRBD2, is unchecked because there is no DNA. CDR3 size: 11 residues. Per the germline V gene, CDR1 is MDHEN and CDR2 is SYDVKM. The variable domain in full, with the rest retrieved from reference TRBV28 and TRBJ2-5, is DVKVTQSSRYLVKRTGEKVFLECVQDMDHENMFWYRQDPGLGLRLIYFSYDVKMKEKGDIPEGYSVSREKKERFSLILESASTNQTSMYLCASRARETQYFGPGTRLLVL.

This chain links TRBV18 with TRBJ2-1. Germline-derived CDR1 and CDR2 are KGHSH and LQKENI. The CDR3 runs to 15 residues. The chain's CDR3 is CASSPHRGGENEQFF.

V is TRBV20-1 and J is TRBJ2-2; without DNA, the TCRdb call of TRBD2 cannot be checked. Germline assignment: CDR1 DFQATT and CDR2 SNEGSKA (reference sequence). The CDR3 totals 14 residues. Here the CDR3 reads CSATTSGSPGELFF.

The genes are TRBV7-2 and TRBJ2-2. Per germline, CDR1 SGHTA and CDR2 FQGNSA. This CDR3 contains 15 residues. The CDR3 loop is CASSLERGKSGELFF.

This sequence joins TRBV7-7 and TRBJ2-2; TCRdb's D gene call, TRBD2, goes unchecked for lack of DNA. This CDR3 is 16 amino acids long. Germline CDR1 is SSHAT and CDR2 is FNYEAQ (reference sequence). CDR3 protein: CASSSVAGTNTGELFF. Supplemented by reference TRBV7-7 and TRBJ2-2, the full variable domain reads GAGVSQSPRYKVTKRGQDVTLRCDPISSHATLYWYQQALGQGPEFLTYFNYEAQPDKSGLPSDRFSAERPEGSISTLTIQRTEQRDSAMYRCASSSVAGTNTGELFFGEGSRLTVL.

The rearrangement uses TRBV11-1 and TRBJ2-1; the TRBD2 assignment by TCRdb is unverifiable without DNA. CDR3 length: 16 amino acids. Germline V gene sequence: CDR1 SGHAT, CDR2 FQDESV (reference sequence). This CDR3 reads CASSPIGLGRRNEQFF.

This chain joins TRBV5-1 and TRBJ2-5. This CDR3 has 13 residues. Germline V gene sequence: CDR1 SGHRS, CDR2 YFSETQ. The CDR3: CASSFTHQETQYF.

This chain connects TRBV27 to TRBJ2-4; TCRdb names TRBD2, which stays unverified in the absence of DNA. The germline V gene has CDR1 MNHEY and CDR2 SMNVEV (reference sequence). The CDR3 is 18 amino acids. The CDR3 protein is CASSLKPPGTLAKNIQYF.

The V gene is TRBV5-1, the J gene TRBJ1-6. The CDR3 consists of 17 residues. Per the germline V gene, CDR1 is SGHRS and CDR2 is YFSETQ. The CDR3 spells CASSLAPDGLRNSPLHF.

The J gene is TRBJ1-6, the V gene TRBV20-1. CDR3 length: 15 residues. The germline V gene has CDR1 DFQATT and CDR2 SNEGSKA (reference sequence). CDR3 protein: CSAKTGGGGNSPLHF.

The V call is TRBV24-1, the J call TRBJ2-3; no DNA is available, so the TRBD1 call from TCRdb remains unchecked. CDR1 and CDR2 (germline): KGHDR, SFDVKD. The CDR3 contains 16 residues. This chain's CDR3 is CATSELQGPTTDTQYF.

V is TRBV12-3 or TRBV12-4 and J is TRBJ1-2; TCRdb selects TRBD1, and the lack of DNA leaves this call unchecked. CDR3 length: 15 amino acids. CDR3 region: CASSNYIDRDYGYTF.

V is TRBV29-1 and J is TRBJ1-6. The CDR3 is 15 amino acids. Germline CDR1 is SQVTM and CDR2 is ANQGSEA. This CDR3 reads CSARFGSRGNSPLHF.

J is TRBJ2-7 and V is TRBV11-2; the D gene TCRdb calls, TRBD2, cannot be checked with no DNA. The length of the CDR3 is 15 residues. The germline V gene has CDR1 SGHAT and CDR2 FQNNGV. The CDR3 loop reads CASSWREGKSYEQYF. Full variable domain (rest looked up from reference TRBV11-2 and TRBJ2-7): EAGVAQSPRYKIIEKRQSVAFWCNPISGHATLYWYQQILGQGPKLLIQFQNNGVVDDSQLPKDRFSAERLKGVDSTLKIQPAKLEDSAVYLCASSWREGKSYEQYFGPGTRLTVT.

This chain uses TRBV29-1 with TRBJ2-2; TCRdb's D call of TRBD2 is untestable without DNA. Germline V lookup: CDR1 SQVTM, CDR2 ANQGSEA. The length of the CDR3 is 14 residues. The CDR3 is CSVASGRQTGELFF.

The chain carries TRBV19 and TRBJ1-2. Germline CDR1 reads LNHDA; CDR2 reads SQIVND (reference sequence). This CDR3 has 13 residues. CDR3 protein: CASSIDRKDGYTF. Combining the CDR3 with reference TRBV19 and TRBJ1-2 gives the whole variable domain DGGITQSPKYLFRKEGQNVTLSCEQNLNHDAMYWYRQDPGQGLRLIYYSQIVNDFQKGDIAEGYSVSREKKESFPLTVTSAQKNPTAFYLCASSIDRKDGYTFGSGTRLTVV.